These 29 T cell receptor beta chains came from one sample sequenced in a study of blood T cell repertoires in COVID-19. Assay used: immunoSEQ multiplex PCR; TCRdb lists only in-frame clones, some missing. The table lists approximately 190,000 clones, about 85% of them singletons. The sequenced sample consisted of peripheral blood. These receptors were obtained from a human donor in a cohort sampled during active COVID-19.

J is TRBJ2-3 and V is TRBV7-2; tentative D call: TRBD2 (6 bases). CDR1 SGHTA and CDR2 FQGNSA come from the germline V gene. V gave up 7 bases and J gave up 4 bases, with 12 bases separating them. The CDR3 contains 13 residues. The CDR3, as DNA: TGTGCCAGCACCCCATGGGGGGCAGATACGCAGTATTTT. It translates to CASTPWGADTQYF. The full variable domain, rest sourced from reference TRBV7-2 and TRBJ2-3, is GAGVSQSPSNKVTEKGKDVELRCDPISGHTALYWYRQSLGQGLEFLIYFQGNSAPDKSGLPSDRFSAERTGGSVSTLTIQRTQQEDSAVYLCASTPWGADTQYFGPGTRLTVL.

The chain is built from TRBV2 and TRBJ1-3; TRBD1 matches 7 bases. In germline, CDR1 is SNHLY, CDR2 FYNNEI. This CDR3 has 14 residues. Trimming cost V 5 bases and J 4 bases; bases outside gene matches: 5. CDR3 sequence: CASSRRGQGNTIYF. CDR3 bases: TGTGCCAGCAGTCGACGGGGACAGGGAAACACCATATATTTT. The full variable domain, with the rest looked up from reference TRBV2 and TRBJ1-3, is EPEVTQTPSHQVTQMGQEVILRCVPISNHLYFYWYRQILGQKVEFLVSFYNNEISEKSEIFDDQFSVERPDGSNFTLKIRSTKLEDSAMYFCASSRRGQGNTIYFGEGSWLTVV.

The V gene is TRBV11-2, the J gene TRBJ2-1; perhaps TRBD1 as D (7 bases). Germline CDR1 reads SGHAT; CDR2 reads FQNNGV. The length of the CDR3 is 13 residues. The V end lost 0 bases, the J end lost 9 bases, and 9 bases lay between the germline ends. The CDR3 sequence: CASSLDRGAEQFF. In DNA, the CDR3 is TGTGCCAGCAGCTTAGACAGGGGGGCTGAGCAGTTCTTC.

This clone was seen more than once but under ten times. In DNA, the CDR3 is TGTGCCAGCAGTGACCAACCCGGGGGGGTTGGAGTGCTGTTTTTT. Translating it yields CASSDQPGGVGVLFF. The chain combines TRBV6-4 with TRBJ2-2, with TRBD2 matching over 8 bases. The V gene's germline CDR1 is MRHNA and CDR2 SNTAGT. V dropped 2 bases and J dropped 13; count of bases not matched to a gene: 12. The CDR3 consists of 15 residues.

The chain uses TRBV18 and TRBJ2-3; 8 nucleotides line up with TRBD1. This CDR3 contains 15 residues. Per germline, CDR1 KGHSH and CDR2 LQKENI. V gave up 1 base and J gave up 4 bases; unmatched junction bases: 4. CDR3 nucleotide sequence: TGTGCCAGCTCACCACAGCACAGGGGGTCAGATACGCAGTATTTT. Amino acid sequence: CASSPQHRGSDTQYF.

The chain links TRBV2 to TRBJ2-3; 12 bases are shared with TRBD2. The CDR3 has 17 amino acids. The V gene end was trimmed by 4 bases and the J gene end by 3 bases; junction bases not matched to a gene: 8. Germline CDR1 is SNHLY and CDR2 is FYNNEI. The CDR3 sequence is CASSGSTSGSLTDTQYF. The CDR3, as DNA: TGTGCCAGCAGTGGATCGACTAGCGGGAGCCTAACAGATACGCAGTATTTT.

V usage is TRBV27 and J usage is TRBJ2-7, with 10 bases that match TRBD1. Trimming cost V 5 bases and J 2 bases; bases outside gene matches: 9. This CDR3 region has 16 residues. Germline CDR1 and CDR2: MNHEY and SMNVEV (reference sequence). The CDR3 sequence is CASSPAGTGDPYEQYF. The CDR3 coding sequence is TGTGCCAGCAGTCCAGCCGGGACAGGGGACCCCTACGAGCAGTACTTC.

The CDR3 loop reads CATRGAGTDTQYF. The CDR3 DNA is TGTGCCACTCGGGGGGCGGGGACAGATACGCAGTATTTT. The chain joins TRBV3-1 (or the pseudogene TRBV3-2) to TRBJ2-3, with D perhaps TRBD2 (7 bases). This CDR3 is 13 amino acids long. Germline values: CDR1 LGHDT, CDR2 YNNKEL (reference sequence). V was shortened by 10 bases and J by 3 bases, with 14 bases between the two germline ends.

This clone was counted a few times. The genes are TRBV19 and TRBJ1-5; D is undetermined. The CDR3 runs 13 residues. V was clipped by 3 bases and J by 4 bases, with 7 bases between them. Germline V gives CDR1 LNHDA, CDR2 SQIVND (reference sequence). The CDR3 region has the DNA TGTGCCAGTAGTATTCAGATTAATCAGCCCCAGCATTTT. Its protein product is CASSIQINQPQHF.

The V and J genes are TRBV2 and TRBJ2-7; the match to TRBD1 covers 7 bases. CDR3 length: 14 amino acids. The germline gives CDR1 SNHLY, CDR2 FYNNEI. With 7 bases clipped from V and 1 base from J, the junction kept 7 bases outside the gene matches. CDR3 sequence reads: CASTSGTESYEQYF. CDR3 DNA sequence: TGTGCCAGCACCTCCGGGACAGAGTCCTACGAGCAGTACTTC.

This clone was counted a few times. The V call is TRBV4-1, the J call TRBJ1-1; D perhaps matches TRBD1 (6 bases). Trimming took 4 bases from V and 0 from J, leaving 12 bases between them. The CDR3 is 15 amino acids. Germline V gene data show CDR1 as MGHRA and CDR2 as YSYEKL. The DNA of the CDR3 is TGCGCCAGCAGCCCAAGTAAGGGGGTGAACACTGAAGCTTTCTTT. This codes for CASSPSKGVNTEAFF.

The chain is built from TRBV7-9 and TRBJ1-1, with 10 bases matching TRBD1. Germline lookup yields CDR1 SEHNR and CDR2 FQNEAQ (reference sequence). This CDR3 spans 13 amino acids. The ends lost 7 bases at V and 5 bases at J; junction bases unmatched: 4. The CDR3, as DNA: TGTGCCAGCACCGACAGGGGGCCTACTGAAGCTTTCTTT. Amino acid sequence: CASTDRGPTEAFF.

The chain has TRBV19 and TRBJ2-7; tentative D call: TRBD1 (5 bases). V lost 5 bases and J lost 2, with 13 bases in between. The CDR3 totals 14 residues. Germline loops: CDR1 LNHDA, CDR2 SQIVND (reference sequence). The CDR3 nucleotides are TGTGCCAGTAGTCTGCAGGGTGGAACCTACGAGCAGTACTTC. Protein: CASSLQGGTYEQYF.

V gene TRBV15 combines with J gene TRBJ1-2, with D perhaps TRBD1 (5 bases). V was clipped by 0 bases and J by 0 bases, with 14 bases between them. The CDR3 has 17 amino acids. In germline, CDR1 is LNHNV, CDR2 YYDKDF (reference sequence). CDR3 loop: CATSRETGTLANYGYTF. The CDR3, as DNA: TGTGCCACCAGCAGAGAAACAGGAACCCTAGCTAACTATGGCTACACCTTC.

The chain couples TRBV30 to TRBJ2-2; the match to TRBD1 covers 7 bases. This CDR3 is 17 amino acids long. V lost 2 bases, J lost 1 base, and 10 bases stayed unmatched. CDR1 and CDR2 (germline): GTSNPN, SVGIG (reference sequence). The CDR3 nucleotides read TGTGCCTGGAGTCGCCCGACAGGGTACGGGAACACCGGGGAGCTGTTTTTT. It specifies CAWSRPTGYGNTGELFF. Full variable domain (outside the CDR3, taken from reference TRBV30 and TRBJ2-2): SQTIHQWPATLVQPVGSPLSLECTVEGTSNPNLYWYRQAAGRGLQLLFYSVGIGQISSEVPQNLSASRPQDRQFILSSKKLLLSDSGFYLCAWSRPTGYGNTGELFFGEGSRLTVL.

This sequence joins TRBV7-3 and TRBJ2-3; D is unresolved. Trimming cost V 5 bases and J 10 bases, with 22 bases left between them. Germline CDR1 reads SGHTA; CDR2 reads FQGTGA. This CDR3 contains 15 residues. CDR3 loop: CASSQTGVPSHPQYF. Written as DNA, the CDR3 is TGTGCCAGCAGCCAGACCGGAGTACCGAGCCATCCGCAGTATTTT.

This chain connects TRBV5-1 to TRBJ2-1; TRBD1 agrees at 9 bases. The CDR3 extends over 14 amino acids. Trimming took 4 bases from V and 8 from J; bases not matched to a gene: 7. Germline V gives CDR1 SGHRS, CDR2 YFSETQ. CDR3 protein: CASSKGQGSDEQFF. CDR3 DNA sequence: TGCGCCAGCAGCAAAGGACAGGGGTCGGATGAGCAGTTCTTC.

V is TRBV4-2 and J is TRBJ1-6; no reliable D call. Germline loops: CDR1 LGHNA, CDR2 YNFKEQ. V dropped 2 bases and J dropped 5 bases, with 16 bases sitting between them. This CDR3 comprises 17 residues. Here the CDR3 DNA reads TGTGCCAGCAGCCAAAATGTCCGACCGAGGGATAATTCACCCCTCCACTTT. This encodes CASSQNVRPRDNSPLHF.

Points on this clone: Distinct nucleotide sequences in the sample also encode this CDR3. The genes are TRBV19 and TRBJ1-6; 8 nucleotides match TRBD1. CDR3 size: 14 residues. V lost 2 bases, J lost 7 bases, and 1 base stayed unmatched. The germline gives CDR1 LNHDA, CDR2 SQIVND (reference sequence). The CDR3 region is CASSIRDRNSPLHF. The CDR3 DNA sequence: TGTGCCAGTAGTATACGGGACAGGAATTCACCCCTCCACTTT.

V and J are TRBV11-2 and TRBJ2-7; a possible D gene is TRBD1 (6 bases). Germline V gives CDR1 SGHAT, CDR2 FQNNGV. The CDR3 runs to 13 residues. CDR3 sequence: CATRDTDSYEQYV. The CDR3 region has the DNA TGTGCTACCCGGGACACCGACTCTTACGAGCAGTACGTC.

This chain uses TRBV2 with TRBJ1-2; 7 bases fit TRBD1. The CDR3 contains 15 residues. The germline gives CDR1 SNHLY, CDR2 FYNNEI. Trimming took 8 bases from V and 8 from J; bases not matched to a gene: 17. This CDR3 is CASDGEAGGIRGYTF. Written as DNA, the CDR3 is TGTGCCAGCGATGGTGAAGCAGGGGGGATCCGGGGCTACACCTTC.

CDR3 sequence reads: CASRGQPNEQFF. In DNA form, the CDR3 reads TGTGCCAGCAGGGGACAGCCCAATGAGCAGTTCTTC. The chain has TRBV2 and TRBJ2-1; 7 bases fit TRBD1. CDR1 and CDR2 from the germline V gene are SNHLY and FYNNEI. With 6 bases clipped from V and 6 bases from J, the junction kept 2 bases outside the gene matches. This CDR3 comprises 12 residues.

The V and J genes are TRBV2 and TRBJ2-7, with TRBD2 matching over 13 bases. Germline V gene sequence: CDR1 SNHLY, CDR2 FYNNEI. After removal of 6 bases from V and 2 bases from J, the junction contained 1 base not matched to a gene. This CDR3 is 14 amino acids long. Written as DNA, the CDR3 is TGTGCCAGCAGCGGACTAGCGGGAGCCTACGAGCAGTACTTC. Translated, it gives CASSGLAGAYEQYF.

The chain recombines TRBV7-9 with TRBJ2-2, with D perhaps TRBD1 (5 bases). This CDR3 contains 12 residues. Germline CDR1 is SEHNR and CDR2 is FQNEAQ (reference sequence). V lost 4 bases and J 7 bases, leaving 7 bases between the germline ends. CDR3 coding DNA: TGTGCCAGCAGCTCCCAGGGCGGGGAGCTGTTTTTT. Its protein product is CASSSQGGELFF.

This chain connects TRBV24-1 to TRBJ2-1; 10 bases are shared with TRBD2. The ends lost 3 bases at V and 3 bases at J; junction bases unmatched: 4. Germline loops: CDR1 KGHDR, CDR2 SFDVKD. The CDR3 loop spans 16 amino acids. CDR3 residues: CATSDALAGVYNEQFF. CDR3 bases: TGTGCCACCAGTGATGCTCTAGCGGGGGTCTACAATGAGCAGTTCTTC.

The chain is built from TRBV19 and TRBJ2-1; 9 nucleotides agree with TRBD2. The CDR3 has 17 residues. V lost 3 bases and J lost 5; bases outside the gene matches: 11. Germline CDR1 LNHDA, CDR2 SQIVND (reference sequence). CDR3 nucleotides: TGTGCCAGTAGTATCGGTATAGCGGGAGTTAGCAACAATGAGCAGTTCTTC. Its protein product is CASSIGIAGVSNNEQFF.

The rearrangement joins TRBV19 to TRBJ1-2; TRBD1 matches at 8 bases. In germline, CDR1 is LNHDA, CDR2 SQIVND (reference sequence). The length of the CDR3 is 16 residues. The V segment lost 5 bases and the J segment 5 bases; nucleotides outside the gene matches: 13. The CDR3 region is CASSPGTGVLPYGYTF. The CDR3 DNA reads TGTGCCAGTAGTCCGGGGACAGGCGTCCTGCCATATGGCTACACCTTC.

The chain combines TRBV3-1 (or the pseudogene TRBV3-2) with TRBJ1-5, with D unclear. V shed 3 bases and J shed 0 bases, with 6 bases lying between them. Germline CDR1 and CDR2: LGHDT and YNNKEL (reference sequence). The CDR3 has 14 amino acids. The CDR3 region is CASSQGNSNQPQHF. In DNA form, the CDR3 reads TGTGCCAGCAGCCAGGGCAATAGCAATCAGCCCCAGCATTTT.

This chain joins TRBV11-2 and TRBJ2-5, with TRBD1 matching over 9 bases. The CDR3 loop spans 15 amino acids. The V segment lost 5 bases and the J segment 5 bases; nucleotides outside the gene matches: 9. In germline, CDR1 is SGHAT, CDR2 FQNNGV. The CDR3 DNA follows: TGTGCCAGCAGCACGGGACAGGGCCCCCGGGAGACCCAGTACTTC. It yields the protein CASSTGQGPRETQYF. Supplemented by reference TRBV11-2 and TRBJ2-5, the full variable domain reads EAGVAQSPRYKIIEKRQSVAFWCNPISGHATLYWYQQILGQGPKLLIQFQNNGVVDDSQLPKDRFSAERLKGVDSTLKIQPAKLEDSAVYLCASSTGQGPRETQYFGPGTRLLVL.